The 20 T cell receptor beta chains given below trace back to one sample, sequenced in a study of preoperative IRX-2 immunotherapy in early breast cancer. Sequencing was performed with immunoSEQ multiplex PCR; in TCRdb, only in-frame clones are kept and a portion is missing. The data hold tens of thousands of clones, with over 90% observed a single time. The treatment was: preoperative locoregional IRX-2 cytokine immunotherapy. This sample was taken from a patient treated with IRX-2 immunotherapy. Receptors originate from a human donor with breast cancer.

The chain uses TRBV13 and TRBJ2-1; 8 bases align to TRBD1. The germline gives CDR1 PRHDT, CDR2 FYEKMQ (reference sequence). The CDR3 runs 15 residues. V lost 0 bases and J lost 6; bases outside the gene matches: 4. CDR3 bases: TGTGCCAGCAGCTTAGGGGACAGGGACGGCAATGAGCAGTTCTTC. Its protein is CASSLGDRDGNEQFF.

V usage is TRBV5-1 and J usage is TRBJ2-5, with 14 bases matching TRBD2. Germline V CDR1 and CDR2: SGHRS, YFSETQ. The trim removed 7 bases at V and 2 bases at J, leaving 10 bases unmatched. CDR3 length: 17 amino acids. CDR3 protein: CASRLAGGLSGQETQYF. For the CDR3, the DNA is TGCGCCAGCCGACTAGCGGGGGGGCTAAGTGGACAAGAGACCCAGTACTTC.

The V gene is TRBV7-3, the J gene TRBJ2-1, with TRBD1 matching 8 bases. The ends lost 5 bases at V and 7 bases at J; junction bases unmatched: 4. In germline, CDR1 is SGHTA, CDR2 FQGTGA. The CDR3 runs 13 residues. This chain's CDR3 is CASSPGTGNEQFF. CDR3 sequence (DNA): TGTGCCAGCAGCCCTGGGACAGGTAATGAGCAGTTCTTC.

The rearrangement uses TRBV11-3 and TRBJ2-5; perhaps TRBD1 as D (6 bases). The V end lost 2 bases, the J end lost 1 base, and 8 bases lay between the germline ends. This CDR3 has 14 residues. CDR1 SGHNT and CDR2 YENEEA come from the germline V gene. The CDR3 sequence: CASSLQGPQETQYF. CDR3 in DNA: TGTGCCAGCAGCTTACAGGGGCCCCAAGAGACCCAGTACTTC.

The chain combines TRBV6-5 with TRBJ2-5, with D unresolved. This CDR3 region has 15 residues. Germline V lookup: CDR1 MNHEY, CDR2 SVGAGI. V was shortened by 4 bases and J by 2 bases, with 14 bases between the two germline ends. CDR3 DNA sequence: TGTGCCAGCAGTTCCGCCGGAGCCTATCAAGAGACCCAGTACTTC. Translating gives CASSSAGAYQETQYF.

The chain links TRBV28 to TRBJ1-2, with 10 positions matching TRBD1. J was trimmed by 5 bases and V by 3 bases; bases with no gene match: 3. The CDR3 totals 14 residues. Per the germline V gene, CDR1 is MDHEN and CDR2 is SYDVKM. CDR3 sequence: CASSFSGQGYGYTF. In DNA, the CDR3 is TGTGCCAGCAGTTTTTCGGGACAGGGGTATGGCTACACCTTC.

The chain recombines TRBV7-9 with TRBJ1-6; TRBD1 is a possible D gene (5 bases). The V and J ends lost 5 bases and 8 bases respectively, with 10 bases between them. This CDR3 comprises 13 residues. Germline lookup yields CDR1 SEHNR and CDR2 FQNEAQ (reference sequence). The CDR3 spells CASSPQGYSPLHF. The CDR3 nucleotides are TGTGCCAGCAGCCCCCAGGGTTATTCACCCCTCCACTTT.

The chain couples TRBV7-3 to TRBJ2-1, with 12 bases that match TRBD2. The CDR3 has 19 residues. Germline-derived CDR1 and CDR2 are SGHTA and FQGTGA. V lost 0 bases, J lost 5 bases, and 11 bases stayed unmatched. The CDR3 is CASSLTVLAGGPQDNEQFF. Here the CDR3 DNA reads TGTGCCAGCAGCTTAACGGTTCTAGCGGGAGGGCCGCAAGACAATGAGCAGTTCTTC.

The chain joins TRBV15 to TRBJ1-4; maybe TRBD1 (5 bases). Looked up from germline, CDR1 is LNHNV and CDR2 is YYDKDF (reference sequence). V lost 0 bases and J lost 0, with 23 bases in between. The CDR3 contains 21 residues. CDR3: CATSRDLGGTDLFATNEKLFF. The DNA of the CDR3 is TGTGCCACCAGCAGAGATTTGGGAGGGACGGACCTTTTTGCAACTAATGAAAAACTGTTTTTT.

The chain joins TRBV20-1 to TRBJ2-7; D not certain. V was trimmed by 7 bases and J by 3 bases, leaving 7 bases between them. Per germline, CDR1 DFQATT and CDR2 SNEGSKA (reference sequence). This CDR3 has 10 residues. This CDR3 reads CSVRNYEQYF. CDR3 bases: TGCAGTGTTCGCAACTACGAGCAGTACTTC.

The gene calls are TRBV10-1 and TRBJ2-1; 7 positions match TRBD2. The germline CDR1 and CDR2 sequences are WNHNN and SYGVQD (reference sequence). This CDR3 is built from 19 residues. J was trimmed by 0 bases and V by 0 bases; bases with no gene match: 11. CDR3 region: CASSESGSLGGGSYNEQFF. The CDR3, as DNA: TGCGCCAGCAGTGAGTCTGGCAGTTTAGGCGGGGGCTCCTACAATGAGCAGTTCTTC.

The V gene is TRBV7-9, the J gene TRBJ1-1; D might be TRBD1 (6 bases). Per the germline V gene, CDR1 is SEHNR and CDR2 is FQNEAQ (reference sequence). Trimming took off 7 bases at V and 3 bases at J, with 15 bases between the two ends. This CDR3 has 14 amino acids. This chain's CDR3 is CASTQGRLDTEAFF. CDR3 coding DNA: TGTGCCAGCACCCAGGGGCGATTGGACACTGAAGCTTTCTTT.

The CDR3 nucleotides are TGCGCCAGCAGCTTTTTGACCGGAACAGATACGCAGTATTTT. Translation: CASSFLTGTDTQYF. The rearrangement joins TRBV5-1 to TRBJ2-3; D not resolved. The CDR3 runs 14 residues. The V gene lost 2 bases and the J gene lost 3 bases, with 10 bases spanning the gap. Germline values: CDR1 SGHRS, CDR2 YFSETQ.

The chain combines TRBV7-2 with TRBJ2-1, with TRBD1 matching over 10 bases. This CDR3 contains 18 residues. The germline gives CDR1 SGHTA, CDR2 FQGNSA. V lost 1 base, J lost 6 bases, and 12 bases stayed unmatched. Written as DNA, the CDR3 is TGTGCCAGCAGCTTAGATCGGTTCAGCGGGACAGGGGCCAATGAGCAGTTCTTC. It translates to CASSLDRFSGTGANEQFF.

The CDR3 protein is CASSLTRDRNYEQYF. CDR3 sequence (DNA): TGCGCCAGCAGCTTGACGCGGGACAGGAACTACGAGCAGTACTTC. This chain links TRBV5-1 with TRBJ2-7, with 8 positions matching TRBD1. Germline CDR1 reads SGHRS; CDR2 reads YFSETQ. With V trimmed by 1 base and J by 3 bases, 6 bases remained unmatched. This CDR3 region has 15 residues.

The table lists this clone with a count of one. The chain combines TRBV7-6 with TRBJ2-3, with TRBD2 matching 9 bases. The V and J ends lost 2 bases and 1 base, in that order; junction bases with no gene match: 7. The CDR3 loop spans 17 amino acids. Germline assignment: CDR1 SGHVS and CDR2 FNYEAQ. The CDR3 region is CASSLLVAGEGTDTQYF. The CDR3 DNA sequence: TGTGCCAGCAGCTTACTGGTAGCGGGAGAGGGCACAGATACGCAGTATTTT.

The V gene is TRBV15, the J gene TRBJ2-5; D uncertain. Germline V gene data show CDR1 as LNHNV and CDR2 as YYDKDF (reference sequence). The V end lost 1 base, the J end lost 5 bases, and 5 bases lay between the germline ends. The CDR3 extends over 12 amino acids. This chain's CDR3 is CATSRGRETQYF. CDR3 DNA: TGTGCCACCAGCAGAGGGCGGGAGACCCAGTACTTC.

In DNA form, the CDR3 reads TGTGCCAGCAGCGAGGGGGCAGCGTATAATTCACCCCTCCACTTT. It codes for CASSEGAAYNSPLHF. The rearrangement joins TRBV9 to TRBJ1-6; 7 nucleotides match TRBD1. V was pared by 3 bases and J by 4 bases, with 4 bases of the junction left unmatched. The CDR3 totals 15 residues. Germline V gene lookup returns CDR1 SGDLS and CDR2 YYNGEE. Combining the CDR3 with reference TRBV9 and TRBJ1-6 gives the whole variable domain DSGVTQTPKHLITATGQRVTLRCSPRSGDLSVYWYQQSLDQGLQFLIQYYNGEERAKGNILERFSAQQFPDLHSELNLSSLELGDSALYFCASSEGAAYNSPLHFGNGTRLTVT.

The V gene is TRBV2, the J gene TRBJ1-3; 9 nucleotides agree with TRBD1. V gave up 6 bases and J gave up 3 bases; unmatched junction bases: 6. CDR1 and CDR2 (germline): SNHLY, FYNNEI. This CDR3 is built from 15 residues. This CDR3 reads CASSVMGQGGNTIYF. CDR3 bases: TGTGCCAGCAGCGTCATGGGACAGGGTGGAAACACCATATATTTT.

The rearrangement links TRBV2 to TRBJ2-6; tentative D call: TRBD1 (6 bases). Germline V gives CDR1 SNHLY, CDR2 FYNNEI. With 4 bases removed from V and 0 bases from J, the gap between germline ends came to 13 bases. The length of the CDR3 is 17 residues. CDR3 DNA: TGTGCCAGCAGTGTTCCGGGACACAACTCTGGGGCCAACGTCCTGACTTTC. Amino acid sequence: CASSVPGHNSGANVLTF.